This TCR beta chain was recorded in a study of blood T cell repertoires in COVID-19. Study overall: Samples taken during acute and convalescent COVID-19 were collected in the United States, Italy and Spain. PBMCs, B-cell-depleted T cells, or T cells provided the cDNA or gDNA that made up the material.

Trimming took 0 bases from V and 0 from J, leaving 5 bases between them. Germline V gene sequence: CDR1 SGHRS, CDR2 YFSETQ. The CDR3 length is 14 residues. Source study methods: Amplification with reference gene primers provided the estimates of nucleated cell counts. Produced via immunoSEQ multiplex PCR; TCRdb's table is partial and in-frame only. D and trimming were read from the DNA, whereas the V and J calls and clone size are those reported in that table. The sample includes 250,000 or so clones, just over 85% of them seen just once. This chain uses TRBV5-1 with TRBJ2-3; D is unresolved. Sequencing was done on a sample of peripheral blood. The TCR comes from a woman aged 25-40 years with active or convalescent COVID-19. This CDR3 is CASSLESSTDTQYF. CDR3 DNA: TGCGCCAGCAGCTTGGAATCTAGCACAGATACGCAGTATTTT.